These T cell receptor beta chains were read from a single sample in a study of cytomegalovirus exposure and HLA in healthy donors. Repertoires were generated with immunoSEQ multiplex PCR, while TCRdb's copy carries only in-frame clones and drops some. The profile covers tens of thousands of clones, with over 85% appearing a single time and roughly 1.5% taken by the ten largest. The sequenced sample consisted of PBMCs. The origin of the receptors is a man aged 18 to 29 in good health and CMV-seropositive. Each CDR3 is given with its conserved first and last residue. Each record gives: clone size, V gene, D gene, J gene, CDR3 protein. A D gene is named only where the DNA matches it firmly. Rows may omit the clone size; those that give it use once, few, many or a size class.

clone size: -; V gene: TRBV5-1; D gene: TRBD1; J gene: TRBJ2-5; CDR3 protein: CASSLRGQGETQYF
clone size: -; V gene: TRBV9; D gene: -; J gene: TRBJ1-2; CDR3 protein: CASSVSAGDPSGYTF
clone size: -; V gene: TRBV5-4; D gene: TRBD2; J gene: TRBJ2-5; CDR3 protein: CASSLLAGEETQYF
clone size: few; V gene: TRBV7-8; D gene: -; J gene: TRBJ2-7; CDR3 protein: CAGGDGYEQYF
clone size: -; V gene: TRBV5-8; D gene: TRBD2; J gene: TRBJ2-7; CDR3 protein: CASNDGRAQEQYF
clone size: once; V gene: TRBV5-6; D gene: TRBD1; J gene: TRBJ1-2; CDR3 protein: CASSAGTGLGGYTF
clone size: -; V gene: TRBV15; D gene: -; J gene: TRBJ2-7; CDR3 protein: CATSRDRTDTYF
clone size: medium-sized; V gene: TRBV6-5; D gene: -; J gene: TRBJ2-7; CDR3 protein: CASSYGTTYEQYF
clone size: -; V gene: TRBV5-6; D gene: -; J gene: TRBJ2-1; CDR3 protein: CASSYTGRKGEQFF
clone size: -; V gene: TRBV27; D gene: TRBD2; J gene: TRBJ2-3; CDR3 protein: CASSLTSGRTDTQYF
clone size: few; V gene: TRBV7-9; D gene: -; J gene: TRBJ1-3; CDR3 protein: CASSLEQIPGNTIYF
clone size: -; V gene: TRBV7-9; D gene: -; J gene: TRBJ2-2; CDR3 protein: CASSLVPGKNTGELFF
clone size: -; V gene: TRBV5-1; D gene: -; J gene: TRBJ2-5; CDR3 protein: CASSLASSGPGTQYF
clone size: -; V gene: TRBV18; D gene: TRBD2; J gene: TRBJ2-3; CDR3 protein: CASSPKRERSTDTQYF